This T cell receptor (beta chain) stems from a study of T cells in Graves' hyperthyroidism and ophthalmopathy. Trimming cost V 6 bases and J 6 bases, with 15 bases left between them. There are 15 residues in the CDR3. From germline, CDR1 is MNHNS and CDR2 SASEGT. The sample holds one count of this clonotype. Its antigen is unidentified. The CDR3 regions of TCR beta were amplified from RNA transcripts. The primer set for the first-round RT-PCR of the TCR CDR3 was HTBI. TCRdb called the multiplex PCR reads again in MiXCR, with one record for every CDR3 protein. Of 660,000 or so distinct CDR3 sequences in the sample, just under 45% were seen once. Broader study findings: Most clonotypes expanded in the thyroid (above 0.001) were also present in blood.

Each diagnosis was grounded in clinical symptoms, serum thyroxine and TRAb, thyroid ultrasound, and orbital computed tomography. This chain links TRBV6-1 with TRBJ1-6; D possibly corresponds to TRBD1 (5 bases). This receptor was taken from an adult man with Graves' disease, either hyperthyroidism or ophthalmopathy (not recorded which). The source material was peripheral blood or thyroid tissue (not recorded which). The CDR3 region is CASSFLGLVNSPLHF. The CDR3 DNA reads as TGTGCCAGCAGCTTCCTGGGGCTGGTTAATTCACCCCTCCACTTT.